Listed below are T cell receptor beta chains from one sample, sequenced in a study of T cell responses to AZD1222 COVID-19 vaccine. Data came from immunoSEQ multiplex PCR; TCRdb stores just in-frame clones and leaves some out. The repertoire has about 130,000 clones, more than 90% of them found once; the top ten carry around 1.1%. The sample was peripheral blood, taken 28 days after the second AZD1222 dose. All receptors derive from an adult who received the AZD1222 COVID-19 vaccine. CDR3s include the opening cysteine and the closing phenylalanine or tryptophan. D genes are given only for firm matches. Size tells how often a clone was seen (once, few, many) or the class of an expanded clone, and some rows leave it out.

d_gene: .
v_gene: TRBV5-6
len: 14
j_gene: TRBJ1-1
abundance: .
CDR3nt: TGTGCCAGCAGCTTGGTTGGCACAAACACTGAAGCTTTCTTT
CDR3aa: CASSLVGTNTEAFF

d_gene: .
v_gene: TRBV7-9
len: 12
j_gene: TRBJ2-1
abundance: .
CDR3nt: TGTGCCAGCAGCTTAGGAAGAAATGAGCAGTTCTTC
CDR3aa: CASSLGRNEQFF

d_gene: .
v_gene: TRBV24-1
len: 16
j_gene: TRBJ2-1
abundance: .
CDR3nt: TGTGCCACCAGTGATTCCCTATCCGGGTCCTACAATGAGCAGTTCTTC
CDR3aa: CATSDSLSGSYNEQFF

d_gene: TRBD2
v_gene: TRBV3-1/TRBV3-2
len: 15
j_gene: TRBJ2-7
abundance: .
CDR3nt: TGTGCCAGCGGTCTCTTCTTCGGGGGGATGGACGAGCAGTACTTC
CDR3aa: CASGLFFGGMDEQYF

d_gene: .
v_gene: TRBV9
len: 15
j_gene: TRBJ1-4
abundance: .
CDR3nt: TGTGCCAGCAGCGCCGGAGGGAACTATCATGAAAAACTGTTTTTT
CDR3aa: CASSAGGNYHEKLFF

d_gene: .
v_gene: TRBV2
len: 14
j_gene: TRBJ2-3
abundance: .
CDR3nt: TGTGCCAGCAGTTATAGCCGTAGCACAGATACGCAGTATTTT
CDR3aa: CASSYSRSTDTQYF

d_gene: .
v_gene: TRBV7-2
len: 13
j_gene: TRBJ1-6
abundance: .
CDR3nt: TGTGCCAGCAGCTACCGGGACCGGTCACCCCTCCACTTT
CDR3aa: CASSYRDRSPLHF

d_gene: .
v_gene: TRBV30
len: 11
j_gene: TRBJ1-2
abundance: .
CDR3nt: TGTGCCTGCCGACAGCGCTATGGCTACACCTTC
CDR3aa: CACRQRYGYTF

d_gene: .
v_gene: TRBV25-1
len: 12
j_gene: TRBJ2-1
abundance: .
CDR3nt: TGTGCCAGCAGTGTTAATCCTAATGAGCAGTTCTTC
CDR3aa: CASSVNPNEQFF

d_gene: TRBD2
v_gene: TRBV5-1
len: 15
j_gene: TRBJ2-5
abundance: .
CDR3nt: TGCGCCAGCAGCTTGGCTAGCGGAGTCCAAGAGACCCAGTACTTC
CDR3aa: CASSLASGVQETQYF

d_gene: TRBD2
v_gene: TRBV2
len: 14
j_gene: TRBJ2-1
abundance: .
CDR3nt: TGTGCCAGCAGGGGATCCGGGACTAGCGGTGAGCAGTTCTTC
CDR3aa: CASRGSGTSGEQFF

d_gene: .
v_gene: TRBV30
len: 14
j_gene: TRBJ1-1
abundance: .
CDR3nt: TGTGCCTGGAGTCTCGGACTGATGAACACTGAAGCTTTCTTT
CDR3aa: CAWSLGLMNTEAFF

d_gene: TRBD1
v_gene: TRBV7-8
len: 16
j_gene: TRBJ1-5
abundance: .
CDR3nt: TGTGCCAGCAGCCCCAGGGACAGGGGCGCCAATCAGCCCCAGCATTTT
CDR3aa: CASSPRDRGANQPQHF

d_gene: TRBD2
v_gene: TRBV19
len: 16
j_gene: TRBJ2-1
abundance: .
CDR3nt: TGTGCCAGTAGTCTACTCCCTAGCGGGACCTACAATGAGCAGTTCTTC
CDR3aa: CASSLLPSGTYNEQFF

d_gene: .
v_gene: TRBV9
len: 14
j_gene: TRBJ1-1
abundance: .
CDR3nt: TGTGCCAGCAGCCCCGGGGAAATGAACACTGAAGCTTTCTTT
CDR3aa: CASSPGEMNTEAFF

d_gene: TRBD1
v_gene: TRBV6-4
len: 17
j_gene: TRBJ1-3
abundance: .
CDR3nt: TGTGCCAGCAGGTGCAGGGACAGGGGAATCCCTGGAAACACCATATATTTT
CDR3aa: CASRCRDRGIPGNTIYF

d_gene: TRBD1
v_gene: TRBV14
len: 14
j_gene: TRBJ1-6
abundance: .
CDR3nt: TGTGCCAGCAGCCGGACAGGGCCCAATTCACCCCTCCACTTT
CDR3aa: CASSRTGPNSPLHF

d_gene: .
v_gene: TRBV4-2
len: 14
j_gene: TRBJ2-7
abundance: few
CDR3nt: TGTGCCAGCAGCCACGGGAATGCAGGGTACGAGCAGTACTTC
CDR3aa: CASSHGNAGYEQYF

d_gene: .
v_gene: TRBV18
len: 12
j_gene: TRBJ2-7
abundance: .
CDR3nt: TGTGCCAGCTCACCTCAACAGTACGAGCAGTACTTC
CDR3aa: CASSPQQYEQYF

d_gene: .
v_gene: TRBV5-1
len: 15
j_gene: TRBJ1-6
abundance: once
CDR3nt: TGCGCCAGCAGCAGACCGACGGGGAATAATTCACCCCTCCACTTT
CDR3aa: CASSRPTGNNSPLHF

d_gene: .
v_gene: TRBV16
len: 14
j_gene: TRBJ1-5
abundance: .
CDR3nt: TGTGCCAGCAGCCAATATGGGGGTCCGGGGGCCCAGCATTTT
CDR3aa: CASSQYGGPGAQHF

d_gene: .
v_gene: TRBV3-1/TRBV3-2
len: 13
j_gene: TRBJ1-1
abundance: .
CDR3nt: TGTGCCAGCAGCCAAGGGGGGGTCACTGAAGCTTTCTTT
CDR3aa: CASSQGGVTEAFF

d_gene: TRBD1
v_gene: TRBV18
len: 14
j_gene: TRBJ2-3
abundance: .
CDR3nt: TGTGCCAGCTCAGGGACAGGGGCCACAGATACGCAGTATTTT
CDR3aa: CASSGTGATDTQYF

d_gene: .
v_gene: TRBV28
len: 12
j_gene: TRBJ2-7
abundance: .
CDR3nt: TGTGCCAGCAGTTTTTGGAATAGCGGACGGTACTTC
CDR3aa: CASSFWNSGRYF

d_gene: .
v_gene: TRBV7-9
len: 10
j_gene: TRBJ1-1
abundance: .
CDR3nt: TGTGCCTCCTCTAACACTGAAGCTTTCTTT
CDR3aa: CASSNTEAFF

d_gene: .
v_gene: TRBV19
len: 14
j_gene: TRBJ1-3
abundance: .
CDR3nt: TGTGCCAGTAGTATCGGGGACACGCTAAACACCATATATTTT
CDR3aa: CASSIGDTLNTIYF

d_gene: .
v_gene: TRBV6-5
len: 14
j_gene: TRBJ1-1
abundance: .
CDR3nt: TGTGCCAGCAGTCTTGTACTGACAGGACATGAAGCTTTCTTT
CDR3aa: CASSLVLTGHEAFF

d_gene: TRBD1
v_gene: TRBV11-3
len: 18
j_gene: TRBJ2-1
abundance: .
CDR3nt: TGTGCCAGCAGCTTAGGTACAGGGGGCCCCAGCTCCTACAATGAGCAGTTCTTC
CDR3aa: CASSLGTGGPSSYNEQFF

d_gene: .
v_gene: TRBV10-3
len: 13
j_gene: TRBJ1-1
abundance: .
CDR3nt: TGTGCCATCCGGGTCCAGGTGGGCACTGAAGCTTTCTTT
CDR3aa: CAIRVQVGTEAFF

d_gene: TRBD2
v_gene: TRBV15
len: 16
j_gene: TRBJ2-1
abundance: .
CDR3nt: TGTGCCACCAGCAGAGAGGCTAGCGGGAGTCGAAATGAGCAGTTCTTC
CDR3aa: CATSREASGSRNEQFF

d_gene: .
v_gene: TRBV6-1
len: 15
j_gene: TRBJ1-3
abundance: few
CDR3nt: TGTGCCAGCAGTGAAAGGCCGAGCTCTGGAAACACCATATATTTT
CDR3aa: CASSERPSSGNTIYF

d_gene: .
v_gene: TRBV3-1/TRBV3-2
len: 13
j_gene: TRBJ1-2
abundance: .
CDR3nt: TGTGCCAGCAGCCCAGAGACAGTCGGTGGCTACACCTTC
CDR3aa: CASSPETVGGYTF